Sequencing of this T cell receptor (beta chain) was carried out in a study of T cells in Graves' hyperthyroidism and ophthalmopathy. Whole-study results and caveats: Model output signaled ophthalmopathy a median about seven months ahead of onset.

Turning to this clonotype: What it binds is unknown. Given a much more abundant clone one base away, this may be a read error. The CDR3 carries no conserved terminal phenylalanine or tryptophan, so it likely arises from a read error.

Amplification targeted TCR beta CDR3 regions from RNA transcripts. TCR CDR3 underwent first-round RT-PCR with the HTBI primer set. From the multiplex PCR reads, TCRdb called clonotypes with MiXCR, one entry per CDR3 protein. The table lists 750,000 to 950,000 distinct CDR3 sequences, approximately 40% of them singletons. Trimming cost V 5 bases and J 2 bases, with 13 bases left between them. This CDR3 comprises 13 residues. CDR1 and CDR2 (germline): DFQATT, SNEGSKA (reference sequence). Sequencing used blood. The source is a man between 18 and 35 years old with Graves' hyperthyroidism. The rearrangement links TRBV20-1 to TRBJ2-7; D not resolved. The DNA for the CDR3 is TGCAGTGCTCAAGGGCTAGGGACCTACGAGCAGTACCTC. Translation gives CSAQGLGTYEQYL.